This entry is about one T cell receptor beta chain. This sample was included in a study of blood T cell repertoires in COVID-19. Whole-study context: PBMCs, B-cell-depleted T cells, or T cells were the source of the cDNA or gDNA that made up the material.

Original analysis: Estimation of nucleated cell counts relied on the amplification of reference gene primers. Sequenced by immunoSEQ multiplex PCR; TCRdb stores in-frame clones only, minus some. For V, J and clone size, that table is used; D and trimming come from the DNA. Here the sample spans some 330,000 clones, around 83% being singletons. In terms of age and location, participants ranged from about 18 to 100 years and lived in about 25 US areas. Cohort allocation depended upon clinical history that participants reported. This clonotype originated in a woman in her forties or fifties who had recovered from COVID-19. Specimen: PBMCs or T cells enriched from blood (not recorded which).

The CDR3 is CATSSLSGQFF. DNA of the CDR3: TGTGCCACCAGCAGTCTGAGCGGGCAGTTCTTC. The chain uses TRBV15 and TRBJ2-1; the D gene is possibly TRBD2 (5 bases). Germline V gene sequence: CDR1 LNHNV, CDR2 YYDKDF (reference sequence). The CDR3 sequence is 11 residues long. Trimming cost V 3 bases and J 12 bases, with 9 bases left between them.